The clone carrying this T cell receptor (beta chain) was observed a few times. Its antigen is currently unknown. This record comes from a study of response to subunit inactivated influenza vaccine. Notes on the study in general: Authors suggested that a seasonal influenza vaccination recruits few new T cells each time.

TCRdb reprocessed the RT-PCR reads via MiXCR and lists one record per CDR3 protein. This table has about 580,000 distinct CDR3 sequences, 14% appearing once. CDR3 length: 15 residues. The V gene lost 4 bases and the J gene lost 0 bases, with 13 bases spanning the gap. Germline CDR1 reads MNHNS; CDR2 reads SASEGT. Material: PBMCs from blood, obtained approximately 12 days after vaccination. The V and J genes are TRBV6-1 and TRBJ2-7, with D perhaps TRBD1 or TRBD2 (5 bases each). The sequence was obtained from a man aged 45-60 years who received an inactivated influenza vaccine. The DNA for the CDR3 is TGTGCCAGCAGTGTCCTGAGGGGAAGCTCCTACGAGCAGTACTTC. Translated: CASSVLRGSSYEQYF.